This T cell receptor (beta chain) came from a study of T cells in Graves' hyperthyroidism and ophthalmopathy. Study findings and constraints: Stable hyperthyroidism and ophthalmopathy were separated using 13 V-J signatures. Model-based prediction identified ophthalmopathy a median roughly 6.1 months prior to its onset.

Amplification of TCR beta CDR3 regions used RNA as the template. With the HTBI primer set, the TCR CDR3 went through a first round of RT-PCR. TCRdb processed the multiplex PCR reads anew with MiXCR; each CDR3 protein has one entry. The sample shows a few hundred thousand distinct CDR3 sequences, approximately 44% of them seen only once. This clonotype was found many times. The antigen is not known. Patients between 18 and 65 years old had hyperthyroidism, newly diagnosed and lasting under 2 months. Orbital computed tomography and thyroid ultrasound, together with serum TRAb and thyroxine and clinical symptoms, were used for diagnoses. The V gene end was trimmed by 1 base and the J gene end by 3 bases; junction bases not matched to a gene: 5. CDR1 LNHNV and CDR2 YYDKDF come from the germline V gene (reference sequence). CDR3 length: 15 residues.

What was sequenced was peripheral blood or thyroid tissue (not recorded which). The source of this sequence is a woman between 18 and 29 years old with Graves' hyperthyroidism. This chain joins TRBV15 and TRBJ2-7; 8 nucleotides match TRBD2. The CDR3 DNA is TGTGCCACCAGCAGAGCGTTAGCGGGAATCTACGAGCAGTACTTC. Amino acids: CATSRALAGIYEQYF.